The clone carrying this T cell receptor beta chain was counted a few times. Its cognate antigen is unknown. Time point given: newly diagnosed GD, antithyroid drugs for less than 3 months. Generation of the TCR library employed RNA extracted from PBMCs. An endocrinology department in Xi'an, China, supplied the patients. Peripheral blood, at 8 to 9 milliliters, went into EDTA tubes. These data belong to a study of regulatory T cells in long-lasting Graves disease. Findings and caveats of the study: Lower TCR diversity was seen in persistent Graves' patients than in newly diagnosed ones. New patients shared fewer public clonotypes (about 1,000) than persistent patients did (around 2,700).

Through Arm-PCR of CDR3 regions and iRepertoire HTBI primers, TCR beta libraries were built. TCRdb reprocessed the multiplex PCR reads with MiXCR, giving one entry per CDR3 protein. This sample has approximately 300,000 distinct CDR3 sequences, with 15% to 20% found just once. The germline V gene encodes CDR1 DFQATT and CDR2 SNEGSKA (reference sequence). CDR3 length: 15 residues. The V segment lost 3 bases and the J segment 2 bases; nucleotides outside the gene matches: 3. The clonotype comes from a female donor with Graves disease. The input for sequencing was peripheral blood mononuclear cells (PBMCs), taken at new diagnosis, from a patient treated with antithyroid drugs. This chain connects TRBV20-1 to TRBJ2-6; 8 bases are shared with TRBD1. CDR3 in amino acids: CSARSGGAGANVLTF. CDR3 DNA: TGCAGTGCTAGGTCAGGGGGCGCTGGGGCCAACGTCCTGACTTTC.